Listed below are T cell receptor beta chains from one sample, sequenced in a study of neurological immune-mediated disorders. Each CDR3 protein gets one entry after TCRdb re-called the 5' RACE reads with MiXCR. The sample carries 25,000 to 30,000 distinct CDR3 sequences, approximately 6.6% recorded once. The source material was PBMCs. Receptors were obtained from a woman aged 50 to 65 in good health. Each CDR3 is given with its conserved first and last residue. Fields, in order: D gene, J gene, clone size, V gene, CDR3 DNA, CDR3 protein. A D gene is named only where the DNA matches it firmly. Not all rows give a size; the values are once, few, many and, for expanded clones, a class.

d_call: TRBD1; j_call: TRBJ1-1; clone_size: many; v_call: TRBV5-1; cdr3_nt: TGCGCCAGCAGCCCGGCACAGGGGTTGAACACTGAAGCTTTCTTT; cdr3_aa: CASSPAQGLNTEAFF
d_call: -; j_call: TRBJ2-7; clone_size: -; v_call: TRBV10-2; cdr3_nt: TGCGCCAGCTCAAGAGAACCCACCTACGAGCAGTACTTC; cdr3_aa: CASSREPTYEQYF
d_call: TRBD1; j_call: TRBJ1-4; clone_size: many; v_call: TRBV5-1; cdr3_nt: TGCGCCAGCAGCGCGAATCCGGGACAGGGGAACGAAAAACTGTTTTTT; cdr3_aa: CASSANPGQGNEKLFF
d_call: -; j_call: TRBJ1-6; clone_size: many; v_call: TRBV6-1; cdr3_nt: TGTGCCAGCTGGGTGGCGGCGGATTCACCCCTCCACTTT; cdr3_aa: CASWVAADSPLHF
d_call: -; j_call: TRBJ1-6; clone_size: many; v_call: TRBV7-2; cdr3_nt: TGTGCCAGCAGCTTAGCGGGCAGGGGTAACTATAATTCACCCCTCCACTTT; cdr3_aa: CASSLAGRGNYNSPLHF
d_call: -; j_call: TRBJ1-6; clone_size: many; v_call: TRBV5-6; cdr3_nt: TGTGCCAGCACCCGCGGCACCGGGACACCCTACCTCCACTTT; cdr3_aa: CASTRGTGTPYLHF
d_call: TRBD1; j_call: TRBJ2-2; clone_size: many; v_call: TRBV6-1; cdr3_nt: TGTGCCAGCACCCGAACAGGGGGCTGGGGCACCGGGGAGCTGTTTTTT; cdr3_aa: CASTRTGGWGTGELFF
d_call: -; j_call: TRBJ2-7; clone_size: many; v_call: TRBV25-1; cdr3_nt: TGTGCCAGCAGTGAAGGGACATTCTCCTACGAGCAGTACTTC; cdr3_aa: CASSEGTFSYEQYF
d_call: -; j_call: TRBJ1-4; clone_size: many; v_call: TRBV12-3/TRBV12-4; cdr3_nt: TGTGCCAGCAGTTTCCAGGGTAGGGAAAAACTGTTTTTT; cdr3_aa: CASSFQGREKLFF
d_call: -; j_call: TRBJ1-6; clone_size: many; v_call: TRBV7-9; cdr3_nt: TGTGCCAGCAGCTTAGGAACAGGGAGTAATAATTCACCCCTCCACTTT; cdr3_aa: CASSLGTGSNNSPLHF
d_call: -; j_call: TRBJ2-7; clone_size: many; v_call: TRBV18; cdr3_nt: TGTGCCAGCTGGGGGGGCATTTCGGCCTACGAGCAGTACTTC; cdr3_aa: CASWGGISAYEQYF
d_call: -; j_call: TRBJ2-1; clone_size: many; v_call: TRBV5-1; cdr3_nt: TGCGCCAGCAGCTTGAATCCGGGGGCCCTAGACAATGAGCAGTTCTTC; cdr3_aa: CASSLNPGALDNEQFF
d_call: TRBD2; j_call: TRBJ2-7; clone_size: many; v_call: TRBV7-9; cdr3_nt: TGTGCCAGCAGCTTATACCCCCCTAGGACTAGCGGGATTTACGAGCAGTACTTC; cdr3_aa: CASSLYPPRTSGIYEQYF
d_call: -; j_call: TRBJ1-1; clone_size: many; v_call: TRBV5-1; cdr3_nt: TGCGCCAGCAGCTTGGCAATGGGCACTGAAGCTTTCTTT; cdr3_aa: CASSLAMGTEAFF
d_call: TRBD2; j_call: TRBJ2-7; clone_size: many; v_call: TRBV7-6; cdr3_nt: TGTGCCAGCAGCTTAGCCGCGGGAGTTGGTATCGAGCAGTACTTC; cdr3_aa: CASSLAAGVGIEQYF